This TCR beta chain was recovered during a study of blood T cell repertoires in COVID-19. Study background: Sources were T cells, B-cell-depleted T cells, or PBMCs; the material itself was cDNA or gDNA.

Sequencing was performed with immunoSEQ multiplex PCR; in TCRdb, only in-frame clones are kept and a portion is missing. The table lists approximately 390,000 clones, 88% of them singletons. There are 16 residues in the CDR3. Participants were aged roughly 18 to 100 years from approximately 25 US areas. The receptor was derived from a woman between 40 and 55 years old with acute COVID-19. Specimen: PBMCs or T cells enriched from blood (not recorded which). The genes are TRBV21-1 and TRBJ2-1; the table's TRBD2 call for D was not verified on the DNA. TRBV21-1 is marked as a pseudogene. In DNA form, the CDR3 reads TGTGCCAGCAGCAAAGAATTGCGGGGGGGATACAATGAGCAGTTCTTC. Translation gives CASSKELRGGYNEQFF.